The present entry profiles one T cell receptor beta chain with its context. This entry comes from a study of blood T cell repertoires in COVID-19. In the study overall: Acute-phase and convalescent COVID-19 samples originated in the United States, Italy and Spain.

CDR3 size: 17 residues. With 4 bases clipped from V and 7 bases from J, the junction kept 16 bases outside the gene matches. Germline values: CDR1 PRHDT, CDR2 FYEKMQ (reference sequence). Methods used by the authors: Cell counts per sample came from amplifying reference gene primers. TCRdb keeps only in-frame clones here, not all; method: immunoSEQ multiplex PCR. V and J calls and clone size are given by that table; D and trimming were obtained from the DNA. The profile covers 110,000 or so clones, with 86% appearing a single time and approximately 8% taken by the ten largest. The receptor comes from a man in his 70s who had recovered from COVID-19. The chain combines TRBV13 with TRBJ1-5, with TRBD1 matching over 7 bases. Source material: peripheral blood. CDR3 nucleotides: TGTGCCAGCAGCTCCACAAGACAGGGAATATTAACCCAGCCCCAGCATTTT. It codes for CASSSTRQGILTQPQHF.